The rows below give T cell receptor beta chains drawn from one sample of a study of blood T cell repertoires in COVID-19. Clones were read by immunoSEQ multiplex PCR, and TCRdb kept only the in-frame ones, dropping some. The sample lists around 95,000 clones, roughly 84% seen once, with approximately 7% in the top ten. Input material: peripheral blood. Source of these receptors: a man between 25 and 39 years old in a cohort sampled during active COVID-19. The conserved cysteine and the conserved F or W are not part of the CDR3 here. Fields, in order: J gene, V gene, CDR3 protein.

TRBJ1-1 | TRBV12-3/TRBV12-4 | ASSLRGFTEAF
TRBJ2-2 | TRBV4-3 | ASSRLAGNTGELF
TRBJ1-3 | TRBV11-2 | ASSPGAAGNTIY
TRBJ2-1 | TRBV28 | ASSLRGTTYNEQF
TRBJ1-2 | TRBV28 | ASSFPTGVNYGYT
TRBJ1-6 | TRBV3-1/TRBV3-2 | ASSRDFFSPLH
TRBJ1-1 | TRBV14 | ASSPSMNTEAF
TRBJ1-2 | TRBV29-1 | SVKPQVVNYGYT
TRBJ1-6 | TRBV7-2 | ASSLGGGGGVFRAPLH
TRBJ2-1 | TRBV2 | ASSEEVQGTYNEQF
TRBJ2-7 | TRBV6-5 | ASSYGYSYEQY
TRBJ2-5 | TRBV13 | ASSIRQGTGETQY
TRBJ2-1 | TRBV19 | ASSTQPGLGSDNEQF
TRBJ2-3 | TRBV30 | AWRVGQGTDTQY
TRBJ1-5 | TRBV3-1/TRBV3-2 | ASSQGRNQPQH
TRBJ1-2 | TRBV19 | ASSMGTVSKSYGYT
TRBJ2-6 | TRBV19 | ASSRGTGANVLT
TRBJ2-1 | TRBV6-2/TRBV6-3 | ASSKGLAGDTYNEQF
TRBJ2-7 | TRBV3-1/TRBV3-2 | ASSQWGTVPYEQY
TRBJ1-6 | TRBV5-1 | ASSLAGTENSPLH
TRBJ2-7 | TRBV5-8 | ASSLASLYEQY
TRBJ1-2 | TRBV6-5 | ASSSTGFGGYT
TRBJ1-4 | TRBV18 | ASSPGGPTATNEKLF
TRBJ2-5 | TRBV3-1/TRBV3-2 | ASSQSGGETQY
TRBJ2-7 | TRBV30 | ARSGRESYEQY
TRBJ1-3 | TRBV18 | ASSPGSPSGNTIY
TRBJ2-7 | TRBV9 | ASSEGDNEQY
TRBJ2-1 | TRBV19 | ASSIFSLGPSGGYYNEQF
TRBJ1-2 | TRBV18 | ASSPGQGLANYGYT
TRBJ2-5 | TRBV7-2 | ASSSTRVQETQY
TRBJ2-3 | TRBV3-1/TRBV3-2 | ASSQDQLAREY
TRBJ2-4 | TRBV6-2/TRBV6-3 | ASTPHAGGGGIQY
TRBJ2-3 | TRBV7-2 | ASSLVGRGSTDTQY
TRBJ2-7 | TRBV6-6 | ASSFGQGLGEQY
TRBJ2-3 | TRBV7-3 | ASSPGLAVTTQY